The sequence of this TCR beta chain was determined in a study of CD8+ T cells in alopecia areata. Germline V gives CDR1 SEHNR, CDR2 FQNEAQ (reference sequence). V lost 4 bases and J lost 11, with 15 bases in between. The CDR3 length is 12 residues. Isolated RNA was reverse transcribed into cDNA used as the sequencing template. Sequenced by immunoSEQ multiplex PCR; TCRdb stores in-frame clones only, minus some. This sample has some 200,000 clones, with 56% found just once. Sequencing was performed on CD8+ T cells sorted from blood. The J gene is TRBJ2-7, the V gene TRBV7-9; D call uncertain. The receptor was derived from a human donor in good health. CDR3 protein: CASSWLGNEEYF. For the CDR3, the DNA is TGTGCCAGCAGCTGGTTGGGGAATGAGGAGTACTTC.